The rows below give T cell receptor beta chains drawn from one sample of a study of tumor-infiltrating lymphocytes in primary liver carcinoma. TCRdb fed the multiplex PCR reads into MiXCR, producing one record per CDR3 protein. The sample lists 180,000 or so distinct CDR3 sequences; over 50% were seen once. The sequenced sample consisted of peripheral blood. The receptors were sampled from a man aged 35 to 55 with primary liver carcinoma and hepatitis B virus infection. CDR3s include the opening cysteine and the closing phenylalanine or tryptophan. D genes are given only for firm matches. Clone size is shown for a subset of rows, as once, few, many or a class of expanded clone.

d_gene,v_gene,abundance,j_gene,CDR3nt,CDR3aa
-,TRBV29-1,-,TRBJ2-3,TGCAGCGTTGAAGCCTTGGGGGTACAGGGAAGGAAGGGCATAGATACGCAGTATTTT,CSVEALGVQGRKGIDTQYF
-,TRBV11-2,-,TRBJ2-7,TGTGCCAGCAGCTTAGCCAGTGGGGGCTTCCAGTACGAGCAGTACTTC,CASSLASGGFQYEQYF
-,TRBV20-1,-,TRBJ2-3,TGCAGTGCTGCCCTTTCGGCGAGTAGCACAGATACGCAGTATTTT,CSAALSASSTDTQYF
TRBD1,TRBV12-3/TRBV12-4,few,TRBJ1-2,TGTGCCAGCAGGGGGGACAGCCGGTCTCGGGGCTACACCTTC,CASRGDSRSRGYTF
-,TRBV6-5,once,TRBJ1-2,TGTGCCAGCAGTTACTCGAGCTTTGGCTACACCTTC,CASSYSSFGYTF
TRBD2,TRBV11-1,many,TRBJ2-3,TGTGCCAGCACCGAACTAGCGGGAGGGGGCCCAGATACGCAGTATTTT,CASTELAGGGPDTQYF
-,TRBV6-2/TRBV6-3,-,TRBJ1-5,TGTGCCAGCAGTTACCCGACAGGAGGTTCCCTTAATAGCAATCAGCCCCAGCATTTT,CASSYPTGGSLNSNQPQHF
-,TRBV5-1,-,TRBJ2-2,TGCGCCAGCAGCTTTGGGAGCTTAGACACCGGGGAGCTGTTTTTT,CASSFGSLDTGELFF
-,TRBV28,-,TRBJ2-3,TGTGCCAGCAGCACTATTACAGGGGATACGCAGTATTTT,CASSTITGDTQYF
-,TRBV12-3/TRBV12-4,few,TRBJ2-3,TGTGCCAGCAGACCGGACACAGATACGCAGTATTTT,CASRPDTDTQYF
-,TRBV6-1,-,TRBJ1-1,TGTGCCAGCAGACTCGAGCAGGCTACGAACACTGAAGCTTTCTTT,CASRLEQATNTEAFF
-,TRBV10-3,-,TRBJ1-1,TGTGCCATCAGCGGCGGAGGGGGTTTGAACACTGAAGCTTTCTTT,CAISGGGGLNTEAFF
-,TRBV5-1,-,TRBJ2-7,TGCGCCAGCAGCTTGAAACTCGGTGCATCTGAGGGCTACGAGCAGTACTTC,CASSLKLGASEGYEQYF
-,TRBV5-4,-,TRBJ2-7,TGTGCCAGCAGCTTAGCGCAGAGCTACGAGCAGTACTTC,CASSLAQSYEQYF
TRBD2,TRBV7-3,-,TRBJ2-1,TGTGCCAGCAGCCTCCAGCGGACTAGCTCTGAGTCCAATGAGCAGTTCTTC,CASSLQRTSSESNEQFF
TRBD2,TRBV11-2,many,TRBJ2-1,TGTGCCAGCAGCTTACTCCCCGGGGGGAGCTCCTACAATGAGCAGTTCTTC,CASSLLPGGSSYNEQFF